A single sample gave rise to the 8 T cell receptor beta chains below, sequenced in a study of radiation and T cells in renal cell carcinoma. Repertoires were generated with immunoSEQ multiplex PCR, while TCRdb's copy carries only in-frame clones and drops some. The repertoire consists of about 62,000 clones, with roughly 80% occurring once and the leading ten covering 6% to 7%. The time point: blood 4 weeks post-SBRT, at nephrectomy. As to treatment: 15 Gy SBRT to primary tumor, nephrectomy 4 weeks later. Specimen: blood, collected from a patient whose treatment included radiotherapy and nephrectomy. The receptors shown here come from a man aged 60 to 69 with renal cell carcinoma.

The gene calls are TRBV5-6 and TRBJ2-5, with D maybe TRBD1 (5 bases). V lost 4 bases and J lost 1, with 14 bases in between. From germline, CDR1 is SGHDT and CDR2 YYEEEE. The CDR3 covers 15 residues. The CDR3 loop reads CASSPPLGVQETQYF. The CDR3 region has the DNA TGTGCCAGCAGCCCTCCATTAGGGGTCCAAGAGACCCAGTACTTC.

The genes are TRBV5-5 and TRBJ1-1; TRBD1 might be the D (5 bases). Trimming removed 4 bases from V and 9 bases from J, with 16 bases in between. Germline lookup yields CDR1 SGHKS and CDR2 YYEKEE (reference sequence). The CDR3 sequence is 13 residues long. CDR3 region: CASSGGGSVKAFF. The CDR3 nucleotides are TGTGCCAGCAGCGGTGGGGGTTCGGTTAAAGCTTTCTTT.

J is TRBJ1-2 and V is TRBV11-1; no clear D gene. The V gene lost 0 bases and the J gene lost 7 bases, with 6 bases spanning the gap. CDR1 SGHAT and CDR2 FQDESV come from the germline V gene (reference sequence). CDR3 length: 12 residues. The CDR3 sequence is CASSLARGGYTF. CDR3 bases: TGTGCCAGCAGCTTAGCGAGAGGTGGCTACACCTTC.

This sequence joins TRBV30 and TRBJ1-3; D is possibly TRBD1 (5 bases). The V gene lost 3 bases and the J gene lost 2 bases, with 14 bases spanning the gap. CDR3 length: 15 residues. Germline V CDR1 and CDR2: GTSNPN, SVGIG (reference sequence). For the CDR3, the DNA is TGTGCCTGGAGGTCTGGGACTCCAGCTGGAAACACCATATATTTT. The encoded protein is CAWRSGTPAGNTIYF.

The chain carries TRBV7-9 and TRBJ1-2; D is ambiguous. The CDR3 contains 14 residues. The V gene lost 0 bases and the J gene lost 8 bases, with 13 bases spanning the gap. The V gene's germline CDR1 is SEHNR and CDR2 FQNEAQ (reference sequence). The CDR3: CASSLAETGIGYTF. The CDR3 coding sequence is TGTGCCAGCAGCTTAGCGGAGACCGGAATCGGCTACACCTTC. The full variable domain, rest sourced from reference TRBV7-9 and TRBJ1-2, is DTGVSQNPRHKITKRGQNVTFRCDPISEHNRLYWYRQTLGQGPEFLTYFQNEAQLEKSRLLSDRFSAERPKGSFSTLEIQRTEQGDSAMYLCASSLAETGIGYTFGSGTRLTVV.

A few counts support this clone. In the same sample, other DNA sequences code for this CDR3. This chain joins TRBV6-1 and TRBJ1-5; the match to TRBD1 covers 7 bases. Germline V gives CDR1 MNHNS, CDR2 SASEGT. V lost 1 base to trimming and J lost 6 bases; unmatched junction nucleotides: 6. The CDR3 sequence is 15 residues long. Written as DNA, the CDR3 is TGTGCCAGCAGTGAAGACAGGGGTCGGGGTCAGCCCCAGCATTTT. Its translation is CASSEDRGRGQPQHF.

This clone occurred once. V gene TRBV7-2 combines with J gene TRBJ2-5; the D is unclear. This CDR3 region has 14 residues. Trimming took off 5 bases at V and 5 bases at J, with 15 bases between the two ends. Germline V gene data show CDR1 as SGHTA and CDR2 as FQGNSA. The CDR3 sequence: CASSPPLGGETQYF. Here the CDR3 DNA reads TGTGCCAGCAGCCCCCCCCTAGGCGGCGAGACCCAGTACTTC.

The CDR3: CASSLGGGAGGTEEQYF. The DNA for the CDR3 is TGTGCCAGCAGCTTAGGAGGTGGGGCAGGGGGAACGGAAGAGCAGTACTTC. The rearrangement joins TRBV7-9 to TRBJ2-7, with 7 positions matching TRBD1. J lost 7 bases, V lost 1 base, and 16 bases had no gene match. The CDR3 has 17 amino acids. Germline V gene lookup returns CDR1 SEHNR and CDR2 FQNEAQ (reference sequence).